The 12 T cell receptor beta chains below come from one sample, sequenced in a study of vaccination effects on CD4 cells after COVID-19. Culture proceeded for approximately 10 days, and CD4+ T cells were then isolated. Participants each got two BNT162b2 or mRNA-1273 vaccine doses. Libraries were prepared by immunoSEQ multiplex PCR; TCRdb keeps only in-frame clonotypes and omits some of them. The profile shows approximately 66,000 clones, approximately 80% of them singletons. Their specific antigens are unknown. This specimen was CD4+ T cells from PBMCs cultured without peptide, taken after COVID-19 vaccination. The receptors were sampled from a human donor who received a COVID-19 vaccine.

The DNA for the CDR3 is TGTGCCAGCAGGACAGGGGCAGGTGGCTACACCTTC. This sequence encodes CASRTGAGGYTF. The chain is built from TRBV12-3 or TRBV12-4 and TRBJ1-2, with 8 positions matching TRBD1. The CDR3 length is 12 residues. The V gene end was trimmed by 6 bases and the J gene end by 7 bases; junction bases not matched to a gene: 4.

The chain joins TRBV5-4 to TRBJ1-1; 7 bases agree with TRBD1. Germline V lookup: CDR1 SGHNT, CDR2 YYREEE (reference sequence). This CDR3 region has 15 residues. J was trimmed by 3 bases and V by 5 bases; bases with no gene match: 10. The CDR3 nucleotides are TGTGCCAGCAGACCAAACAGGGGCCGGGACACTGAAGCTTTCTTT. Protein: CASRPNRGRDTEAFF.

This chain joins TRBV19 and TRBJ1-4; D gene uncertain. The CDR3 totals 13 residues. Germline lookup yields CDR1 LNHDA and CDR2 SQIVND (reference sequence). Trimming stripped 3 bases from V and 7 bases from J, with 9 bases between. CDR3: CASSMSQFEKLFF. The CDR3 coding sequence is TGTGCCAGTAGTATGTCCCAGTTTGAAAAACTGTTTTTT.

This clone was detected only a few times. V usage is TRBV5-1 and J usage is TRBJ2-1, with 9 bases fitting TRBD1. Germline V gene data show CDR1 as SGHRS and CDR2 as YFSETQ. The CDR3 is made up of 16 amino acids. V shed 2 bases and J 3 bases; nucleotides not matched to a gene: 6. CDR3 in amino acids: CASSFQGGQGYNEQFF. The DNA for the CDR3 is TGCGCCAGCAGCTTCCAGGGGGGACAGGGCTACAATGAGCAGTTCTTC.

The chain recombines TRBV6-5 with TRBJ2-7, with 7 bases that match TRBD1. CDR3 length: 15 residues. Germline values: CDR1 MNHEY, CDR2 SVGAGI. V gave up 0 bases and J gave up 4 bases; unmatched junction bases: 6. This CDR3 reads CASSYSGQGVYEQYV. CDR3 sequence (DNA): TGTGCCAGCAGTTACTCGGGCCAGGGGGTTTACGAGCAGTACGTC.

CDR3 sequence reads: CASSLNGETQYF. The CDR3 DNA reads TGTGCCAGCAGCCTGAACGGGGAGACCCAGTACTTC. The chain recombines TRBV5-5 with TRBJ2-5; D gene uncertain. V lost 4 bases and J lost 5, with 9 bases in between. The CDR3 contains 12 residues. Germline CDR1 SGHKS, CDR2 YYEKEE (reference sequence). Full variable domain (missing parts from reference TRBV5-5 and TRBJ2-5): DAGVTQSPTHLIKTRGQQVTLRCSPISGHKSVSWYQQVLGQGPQFIFQYYEKEERGRGNFPDRFSARQFPNYSSELNVNALLLGDSALYLCASSLNGETQYFGPGTRLLVL.

This chain connects TRBV25-1 to TRBJ2-5, with 7 bases identical to TRBD1. Per germline, CDR1 MGHDK and CDR2 SYGVNS. After removal of 10 bases from V and 4 bases from J, the junction contained 9 bases not matched to a gene. The CDR3 is 13 residues long. The CDR3 region is CATNRGGAETQYF. As DNA, the CDR3 is TGTGCCACCAACCGAGGGGGCGCAGAGACCCAGTACTTC.

This sequence joins TRBV19 and TRBJ2-7; D may be TRBD2 (7 bases). V was trimmed by 1 base and J by 7 bases, leaving 20 bases between them. Germline V CDR1 and CDR2: LNHDA, SQIVND (reference sequence). The CDR3 is made up of 16 amino acids. CDR3 region: CASSIGSSGGAEEQYV. CDR3 nucleotide sequence: TGTGCCAGTAGTATAGGGTCTTCTGGGGGGGCGGAGGAGCAGTACGTC.

The chain has TRBV18 and TRBJ1-6; D is undetermined. Germline V gene data show CDR1 as KGHSH and CDR2 as LQKENI. The CDR3 sequence is 14 residues long. Trimming left V 0 bases short and J 11 bases short, with 11 bases between. CDR3 nucleotide sequence: TGTGCCAGCTCACCACCCTGGCTAGGTGCACCCCTCCACTTT. This gives the protein CASSPPWLGAPLHF.

This chain joins TRBV15 and TRBJ1-6, with TRBD1 matching over 11 bases. Trimming at V came to 1 base and at J to 9 bases, leaving 2 bases not matched to a gene. CDR3 length: 15 residues. CDR1 is LNHNV, CDR2 YYDKDF, per germline (reference sequence). The CDR3 spells CATSRGGTGGSPLHF. DNA for the CDR3: TGTGCCACCAGCAGAGGAGGGACAGGGGGTTCACCCCTCCACTTT.

This sequence joins TRBV12-5 and TRBJ1-6; no clear D. Looked up from germline, CDR1 is LGHNT and CDR2 is FRNRAP. This CDR3 contains 17 residues. V lost 0 bases, J lost 7 bases, and 16 bases lay in between. The CDR3 sequence is CASGLVDFLIGNSPLHF. The CDR3 nucleotides are TGTGCTAGTGGTTTGGTAGACTTCTTAATCGGGAATTCACCCCTCCACTTT.

The chain recombines TRBV29-1 with TRBJ1-4, with TRBD1 matching 7 bases. The J segment lost 7 bases and the V segment lost 4 bases, leaving 6 bases of the junction unmatched. The germline V gene encodes CDR1 SQVTM and CDR2 ANQGSEA. The CDR3 spans 13 residues. Written as DNA, the CDR3 is TGCAGCGTTGGTACAGGGGTGGGTGAAAAACTGTTTTTT. This gives the protein CSVGTGVGEKLFF.